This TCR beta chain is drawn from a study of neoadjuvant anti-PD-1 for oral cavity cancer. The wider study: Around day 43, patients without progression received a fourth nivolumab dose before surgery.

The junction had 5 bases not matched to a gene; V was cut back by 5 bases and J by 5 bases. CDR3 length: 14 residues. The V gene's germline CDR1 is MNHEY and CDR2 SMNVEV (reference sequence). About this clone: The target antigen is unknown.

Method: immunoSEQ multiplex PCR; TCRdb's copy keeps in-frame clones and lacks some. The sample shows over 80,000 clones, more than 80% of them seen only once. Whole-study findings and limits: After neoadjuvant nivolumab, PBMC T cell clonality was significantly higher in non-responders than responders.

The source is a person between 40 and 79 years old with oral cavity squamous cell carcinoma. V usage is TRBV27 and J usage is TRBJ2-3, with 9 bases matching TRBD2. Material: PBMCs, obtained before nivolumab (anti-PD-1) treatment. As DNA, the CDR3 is TGTGCCAGCAGTCCACTAGCGGGCCGAGATACGCAGTATTTT. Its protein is CASSPLAGRDTQYF.